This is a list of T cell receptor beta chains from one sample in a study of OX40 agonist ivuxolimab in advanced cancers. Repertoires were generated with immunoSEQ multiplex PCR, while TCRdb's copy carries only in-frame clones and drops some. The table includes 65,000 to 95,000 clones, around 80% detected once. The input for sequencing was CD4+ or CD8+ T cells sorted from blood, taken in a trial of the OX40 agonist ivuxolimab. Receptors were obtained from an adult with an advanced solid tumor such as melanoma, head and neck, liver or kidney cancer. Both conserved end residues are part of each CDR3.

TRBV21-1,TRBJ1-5,CASTSIRDRSPPYSNQPQHF
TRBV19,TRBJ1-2,CASSIEAGSYTF
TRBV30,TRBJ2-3,CAWSRTSGGSLGTQYF
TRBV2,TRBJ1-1,CASSEGSRGANTEAFF
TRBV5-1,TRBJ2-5,CASSLVAGGLAETQYF
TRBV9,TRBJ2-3,CASSPTSGMSTDTQYF
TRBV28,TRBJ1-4,CASKVARDRNEKLFF
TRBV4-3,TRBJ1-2,CASSHPGTNYGYTF
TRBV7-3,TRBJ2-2,CASSLTREGGELFF
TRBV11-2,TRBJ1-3,CASSSQPGVNTIYF
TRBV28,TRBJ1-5,CASSSQGVGQPQHF
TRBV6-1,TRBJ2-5,CASSEAWRVGTQYF
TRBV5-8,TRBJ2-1,CASSFVSGANHEQFF
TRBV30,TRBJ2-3,CAWSVLSGSGNTQYF
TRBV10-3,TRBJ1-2,CAISKAVSVEGYTF
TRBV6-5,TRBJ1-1,CASSEQGGTEAFF
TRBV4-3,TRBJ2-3,CASSQEGGGRRGDTQYF
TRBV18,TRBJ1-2,CATLTSTGRYGYTF
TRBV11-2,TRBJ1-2,CASSLSGGDGYTF
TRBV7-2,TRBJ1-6,CASSLGLASGSSPLHF
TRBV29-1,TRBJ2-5,CSGTGTGGAETQYF
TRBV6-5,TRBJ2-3,CASRADSDTQYF
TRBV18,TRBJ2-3,CASSPLGDTQYF
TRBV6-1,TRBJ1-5,CASSEIGQGKGPQHF
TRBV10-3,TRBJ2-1,CAISEKNRGNEQFF
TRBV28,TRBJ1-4,CASRSGSSNEKLFF
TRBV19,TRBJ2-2,CASQGLTDTGELFF
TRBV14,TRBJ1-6,CASSLQGYSPLHF
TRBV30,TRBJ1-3,CAWMDSGNTIYF
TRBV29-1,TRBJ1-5,CSVRDSNNQPQHF